Presented here are 26 T cell receptor beta chains from one specimen sequenced in a study of blood T cell repertoires in COVID-19 (dated by TCRdb to the early 2020s). Library prep was done by the immunoSEQ multiplex PCR assay. In its TCRdb copy, this immuneACCESS table keeps in-frame sequences only and misses some clones. Where compared with another copy, unresolved V genes explain less than half of these, and the others have no known cause. For this sample there are approximately 360,000 clones; approximately 88% appear just once. Together, the top ten hold more than 0.85% of the sample. Sequencing was carried out using PBMCs or T cells enriched from blood (not recorded which). The receptors derive from a woman between 25 and 40 years old with acute COVID-19.

The chain combines TRBV10-1 with TRBJ1-5; 7 bases fit TRBD1. J lost 7 bases, V lost 3 bases, and 12 bases had no gene match. This CDR3 is built from 16 residues. Germline V CDR1 and CDR2: WNHNN, SYGVQD (reference sequence). The CDR3 DNA reads as TGCGCCAGCAGTGACCTACCCAGGGGGGTCATGCAGCCCCAGCATTTT. Translation gives CASSDLPRGVMQPQHF.

The gene calls are TRBV7-3 and TRBJ2-7; 9 positions agree with TRBD1. Germline CDR1 is SGHTA and CDR2 is FQGTGA. This CDR3 comprises 15 residues. The J segment lost 5 bases and the V segment lost 3 bases, leaving 8 bases of the junction unmatched. CDR3 DNA: TGTGCCAGCAGCTTTAAGGGACAGGGCATAGACGAGCAGTACTTC. Its translation: CASSFKGQGIDEQYF.

The chain is built from TRBV6-1 and TRBJ1-1; D is undetermined. This CDR3 has 15 amino acids. V lost 3 bases to trimming and J lost 5 bases, with 16 bases between them. Germline CDR1 and CDR2: MNHNS and SASEGT. For the CDR3, the DNA is TGTGCCAGCAGTGACCCACTCCGGGGTAAGACTGAAGCTTTCTTT. Translating it yields CASSDPLRGKTEAFF.

The V and J genes are TRBV9 and TRBJ1-2; D is unresolved. With 5 bases removed from V and 0 bases from J, the gap between germline ends came to 11 bases. This CDR3 region has 14 residues. Germline V gene lookup returns CDR1 SGDLS and CDR2 YYNGEE. This CDR3 reads CASRNPGTNYGYTF. The CDR3 DNA follows: TGTGCCAGCAGAAACCCCGGGACTAACTATGGCTACACCTTC.

This clone was seen a handful of times. This rearrangement joins TRBV6-1 to TRBJ2-7, with D tentatively TRBD2 (5 bases). V lost 1 base and J 3 bases, leaving 7 bases between the germline ends. In germline, CDR1 is MNHNS, CDR2 SASEGT. The CDR3 runs to 13 residues. The CDR3 loop is CASSEGEFYEQYF. The CDR3 DNA reads TGTGCCAGCAGTGAAGGGGAGTTCTACGAGCAGTACTTC.

The chain is built from TRBV18 and TRBJ1-1; 7 bases align to TRBD1. The junction had 8 bases not matched to a gene; V was cut back by 1 base and J by 3 bases. The CDR3 runs 16 residues. Germline CDR1 and CDR2: KGHSH and LQKENI. CDR3 sequence reads: CASSPRIDRADTEAFF. In nucleotides, the CDR3 is TGTGCCAGCTCACCACGTATCGACAGGGCTGACACTGAAGCTTTCTTT.

The V call is TRBV6-5, the J call TRBJ1-5; D gene unclear. The V end lost 7 bases, the J end lost 2 bases, and 12 bases lay between the germline ends. The germline CDR1 and CDR2 sequences are MNHEY and SVGAGI. The CDR3 is 14 residues long. The chain's CDR3 is CASNAGRRNQPQHF. The CDR3 DNA sequence: TGTGCCAGCAATGCGGGGAGGCGCAATCAGCCCCAGCATTTT.

This clone was counted only a few times. V and J are TRBV28 and TRBJ1-1; TRBD1 might be the D (5 bases). V was clipped by 2 bases and J by 0 bases, with 13 bases between them. The CDR3 totals 16 residues. Germline loops: CDR1 MDHEN, CDR2 SYDVKM. The CDR3 region is CASSLGGAMMNTEAFF. CDR3 nucleotide sequence: TGTGCCAGCAGTTTAGGAGGGGCTATGATGAACACTGAAGCTTTCTTT.

The chain couples TRBV2 to TRBJ1-1; 9 positions agree with TRBD1. Losses at the gene ends were 5 bases for V and 0 bases for J; bases not matched to a gene: 4. The CDR3 extends over 15 amino acids. Germline V CDR1 and CDR2: SNHLY, FYNNEI. CDR3 sequence reads: CASSRQGGMNTEAFF. The CDR3, as DNA: TGTGCCAGCAGTCGACAGGGGGGGATGAACACTGAAGCTTTCTTT. The whole variable domain, filled in from reference TRBV2 and TRBJ1-1, reads EPEVTQTPSHQVTQMGQEVILRCVPISNHLYFYWYRQILGQKVEFLVSFYNNEISEKSEIFDDQFSVERPDGSNFTLKIRSTKLEDSAMYFCASSRQGGMNTEAFFGQGTRLTVV.

The J gene is TRBJ1-2, the V gene TRBV4-1; 12 nucleotides align to TRBD1. J lost 4 bases, V lost 3 bases, and 0 bases had no gene match. CDR3 length: 14 residues. CDR1 MGHRA and CDR2 YSYEKL come from the germline V gene. CDR3 coding DNA: TGCGCCAGCAGCCAGGGACAGGGGGCCTATGGCTACACCTTC. Protein: CASSQGQGAYGYTF.

The chain combines TRBV19 with TRBJ1-2; the D is unclear. The CDR3 spans 13 residues. CDR1 LNHDA and CDR2 SQIVND come from the germline V gene (reference sequence). V lost 6 bases to trimming and J lost 0 bases, with 8 bases between them. CDR3 residues: CASRTGTNYGYTF. CDR3 coding DNA: TGTGCCAGTAGGACGGGAACTAACTATGGCTACACCTTC. The full variable domain, completed using reference TRBV19 and TRBJ1-2, is DGGITQSPKYLFRKEGQNVTLSCEQNLNHDAMYWYRQDPGQGLRLIYYSQIVNDFQKGDIAEGYSVSREKKESFPLTVTSAQKNPTAFYLCASRTGTNYGYTFGSGTRLTVV.

The chain combines TRBV7-3 with TRBJ1-2; unclear D gene. CDR3 size: 14 residues. The ends were cut back, 1 base at V and 7 bases at J, with 13 bases in the middle. Germline CDR1 reads SGHTA; CDR2 reads FQGTGA. CDR3 in amino acids: CASSLSASSGGYTF. The CDR3 DNA is TGTGCCAGCAGCTTAAGTGCCTCTTCGGGTGGCTACACCTTC.

The rearrangement uses TRBV7-6 and TRBJ1-1; D is unclear. V shed 2 bases and J shed 4 bases, with 14 bases lying between them. This CDR3 contains 15 residues. Germline V gene data show CDR1 as SGHVS and CDR2 as FNYEAQ. CDR3: CASSLSEGGITEAFF. CDR3 nucleotides: TGTGCCAGCAGCTTATCCGAGGGAGGGATCACTGAAGCTTTCTTT.

This chain links TRBV7-3 with TRBJ1-4; no clear D. The V end lost 5 bases, the J end lost 0 bases, and 10 bases lay between the germline ends. The CDR3 loop spans 15 amino acids. The germline V gene encodes CDR1 SGHTA and CDR2 FQGTGA. Here the CDR3 DNA reads TGTGCCAGCAGCCCGACAACCGCAACTAATGAAAAACTGTTTTTT. Translating gives CASSPTTATNEKLFF. Supplemented by reference TRBV7-3 and TRBJ1-4, the full variable domain reads GAGVSQTPSNKVTEKGKYVELRCDPISGHTALYWYRQSLGQGPEFLIYFQGTGAADDSGLPNDRFFAVRPEGSVSTLKIQRTERGDSAVYLCASSPTTATNEKLFFGSGTQLSVL.

The chain employs TRBV6-1 and TRBJ1-5; 7 bases align to TRBD1. This CDR3 is 16 amino acids long. Germline V gene sequence: CDR1 MNHNS, CDR2 SASEGT. V lost 4 bases to trimming and J lost 4 bases; unmatched junction nucleotides: 10. CDR3 region: CASSAPATGVNQPQHF. CDR3 sequence (DNA): TGTGCCAGCAGTGCACCAGCTACAGGGGTTAATCAGCCCCAGCATTTT.

V usage is TRBV19 and J usage is TRBJ2-7; TRBD1 is a possible D gene (5 bases). This CDR3 spans 16 amino acids. CDR1 and CDR2 (germline): LNHDA, SQIVND (reference sequence). Trimming shortened V by 3 bases and J by 2 bases, and 17 bases separated the two germline ends. The CDR3 is CASSMGWAGQAYEQYF. CDR3 bases: TGTGCCAGTAGTATGGGGTGGGCAGGGCAGGCCTACGAGCAGTACTTC. The variable domain in full, with the rest retrieved from reference TRBV19 and TRBJ2-7, is DGGITQSPKYLFRKEGQNVTLSCEQNLNHDAMYWYRQDPGQGLRLIYYSQIVNDFQKGDIAEGYSVSREKKESFPLTVTSAQKNPTAFYLCASSMGWAGQAYEQYFGPGTRLTVT.

This rearrangement joins TRBV4-2 to TRBJ1-2; no clear D. With 1 base removed from V and 4 bases from J, the gap between germline ends came to 16 bases. Germline loops: CDR1 LGHNA, CDR2 YNFKEQ. CDR3 length equals 16 residues. DNA of the CDR3: TGTGCCAGCAGCCAAGTGGGCCAAGGTGGTGGCTATGGCTACACCTTC. Amino acid sequence: CASSQVGQGGGYGYTF.

This chain connects TRBV5-1 to TRBJ2-1, with 10 bases matching TRBD1. CDR1 is SGHRS, CDR2 YFSETQ, per germline. The CDR3 totals 17 residues. Germline trimming cut 0 bases from V and 2 bases from J; bases unmatched to any gene: 5. CDR3 DNA: TGCGCCAGCAGCTTGGGAGACAGGGGGCCGACCTACAATGAGCAGTTCTTC. This codes for CASSLGDRGPTYNEQFF.

The chain combines TRBV6-1 with TRBJ1-2; TRBD1 matches 7 bases. This CDR3 has 14 amino acids. The ends lost 2 bases at V and 6 bases at J; junction bases unmatched: 6. Germline CDR1 MNHNS, CDR2 SASEGT. CDR3 nucleotide sequence: TGTGCCAGCAGTGAAAGGTTACAGGGGCATGGCTACACCTTC. The encoded protein is CASSERLQGHGYTF.

V is TRBV28 and J is TRBJ2-7; 8 nucleotides line up with TRBD1. Trimming cost V 3 bases and J 1 base; bases outside gene matches: 5. The CDR3 contains 15 residues. Germline V gives CDR1 MDHEN, CDR2 SYDVKM. CDR3 sequence reads: CASSFRDRRSYEQYF. DNA of the CDR3: TGTGCCAGCAGTTTCCGGGACAGGCGATCCTACGAGCAGTACTTC.

Only a few counts were recorded for this clone. The chain is built from TRBV24-1 and TRBJ2-5; 9 nucleotides match TRBD2. Looked up from germline, CDR1 is KGHDR and CDR2 is SFDVKD. This CDR3 has 15 amino acids. V was clipped by 5 bases and J by 4 bases; unmatched bases: 7. The CDR3 nucleotides are TGTGCCACCAGTGCCTACGGGACTAGCAGAGAGACCCAGTACTTC. Its translation is CATSAYGTSRETQYF.

This rearrangement joins TRBV19 to TRBJ1-2; TRBD1 agrees at 9 bases. The CDR3 consists of 14 residues. With V trimmed by 4 bases and J by 8 bases, 8 bases remained unmatched. Germline assignment: CDR1 LNHDA and CDR2 SQIVND (reference sequence). The DNA for the CDR3 is TGTGCCAGTAGTACTGGACAGGGGACGGGCGGCTACACCTTC. Translated, it gives CASSTGQGTGGYTF.

This chain uses TRBV11-2 with TRBJ2-2; tentatively, D is TRBD1 (5 bases). The CDR3 totals 15 residues. V was cut by 6 bases and J by 4 bases, with 15 bases left in between. The V gene's germline CDR1 is SGHAT and CDR2 FQNNGV. The CDR3 bases are TGTGCCAGCAGACCAGGGAAGTGGGTCACCGGGGAGCTGTTTTTT. Its protein product is CASRPGKWVTGELFF.

The V and J genes are TRBV30 and TRBJ2-1, with 7 bases fitting TRBD1. This CDR3 comprises 11 residues. Trimming cost V 5 bases and J 6 bases; bases outside gene matches: 1. CDR1 is GTSNPN and CDR2 is SVGIG in the germline V gene (reference sequence). The DNA for the CDR3 is TGTGCCTGGTCAGGGGGCAATGAGCAGTTCTTC. This gives the protein CAWSGGNEQFF. Variable domain in full (rest from reference TRBV30 and TRBJ2-1): SQTIHQWPATLVQPVGSPLSLECTVEGTSNPNLYWYRQAAGRGLQLLFYSVGIGQISSEVPQNLSASRPQDRQFILSSKKLLLSDSGFYLCAWSGGNEQFFGPGTRLTVL.

The chain has TRBV19 and TRBJ1-5, with 8 positions matching TRBD1. This CDR3 region has 15 residues. The germline CDR1 and CDR2 sequences are LNHDA and SQIVND (reference sequence). V dropped 6 bases and J dropped 2; count of bases not matched to a gene: 6. CDR3 nucleotides: TGTGCCAGTAGAGGTTTGACAGGGGGCAATCAGCCCCAGCATTTT. Its translation: CASRGLTGGNQPQHF.

The CDR3 bases are TGTGCCAGCAGTGTCGGGTTGAACTATGGCTACACCTTC. Encoded protein: CASSVGLNYGYTF. The V gene is TRBV14, the J gene TRBJ1-2; the D is unclear. With 6 bases removed from V and 2 bases from J, the gap between germline ends came to 10 bases. From germline, CDR1 is SGHDN and CDR2 FVKESK. CDR3 length: 13 amino acids.